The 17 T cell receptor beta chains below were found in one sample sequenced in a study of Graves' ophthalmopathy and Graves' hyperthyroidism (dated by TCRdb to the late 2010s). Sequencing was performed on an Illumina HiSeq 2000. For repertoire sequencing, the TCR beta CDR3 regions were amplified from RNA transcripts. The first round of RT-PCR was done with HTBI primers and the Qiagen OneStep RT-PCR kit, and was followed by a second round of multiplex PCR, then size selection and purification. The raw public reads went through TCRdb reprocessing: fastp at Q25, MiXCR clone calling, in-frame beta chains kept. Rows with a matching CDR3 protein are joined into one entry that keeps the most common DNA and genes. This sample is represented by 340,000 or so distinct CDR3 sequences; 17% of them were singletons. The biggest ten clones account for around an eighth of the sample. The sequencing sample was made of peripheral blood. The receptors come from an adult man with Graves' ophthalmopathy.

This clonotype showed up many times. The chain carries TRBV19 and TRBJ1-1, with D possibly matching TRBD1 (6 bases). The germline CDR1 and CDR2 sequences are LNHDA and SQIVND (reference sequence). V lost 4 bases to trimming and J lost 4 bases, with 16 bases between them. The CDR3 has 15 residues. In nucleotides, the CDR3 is TGTGCCAGTAGTAGGGGGGCGCTTGCGGTCACTGAAGCTTTCTTT. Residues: CASSRGALAVTEAFF.

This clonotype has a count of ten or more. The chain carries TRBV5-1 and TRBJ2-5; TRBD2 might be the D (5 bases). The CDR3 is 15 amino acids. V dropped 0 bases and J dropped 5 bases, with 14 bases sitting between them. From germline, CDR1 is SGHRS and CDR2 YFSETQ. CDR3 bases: TGCGCCAGCAGCTTGGGGACTCCCGACGGGGAGACCCAGTACTTC. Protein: CASSLGTPDGETQYF. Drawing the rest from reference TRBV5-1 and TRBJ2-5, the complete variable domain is KAGVTQTPRYLIKTRGQQVTLSCSPISGHRSVSWYQQTPGQGLQFLFEYFSETQRNKGNFPGRFSGRQFSNSRSEMNVSTLELGDSALYLCASSLGTPDGETQYFGPGTRLLVL.

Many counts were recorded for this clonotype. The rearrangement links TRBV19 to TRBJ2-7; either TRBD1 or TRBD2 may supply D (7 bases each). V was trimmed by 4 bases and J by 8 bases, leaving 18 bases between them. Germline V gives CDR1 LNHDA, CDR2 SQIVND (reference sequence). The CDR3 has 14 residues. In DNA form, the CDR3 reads TGTGCCAGTAGTACGCGACAGGGAGGGACCCAGCAGTACTTC. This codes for CASSTRQGGTQQYF.

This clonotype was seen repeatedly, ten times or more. The chain's CDR3 is CASRPRGARQPQHF. Written as DNA, the CDR3 is TGTGCCAGCAGACCTAGGGGCGCGCGGCAGCCCCAGCATTTT. This rearrangement joins TRBV6-1 to TRBJ1-5, with D perhaps TRBD1 (5 bases). Germline loops: CDR1 MNHNS, CDR2 SASEGT. Trimming took 6 bases from V and 7 from J, leaving 16 bases between them. CDR3 length: 14 amino acids.

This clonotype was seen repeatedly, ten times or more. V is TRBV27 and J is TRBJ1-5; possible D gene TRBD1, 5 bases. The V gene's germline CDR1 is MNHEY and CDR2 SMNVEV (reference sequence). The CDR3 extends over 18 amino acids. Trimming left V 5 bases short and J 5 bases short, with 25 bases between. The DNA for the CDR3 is TGTGCCAGCAGTCCGCAGACGCCGCTGCCAGGGTGGCATCAGCCCCAGCATTTT. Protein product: CASSPQTPLPGWHQPQHF.

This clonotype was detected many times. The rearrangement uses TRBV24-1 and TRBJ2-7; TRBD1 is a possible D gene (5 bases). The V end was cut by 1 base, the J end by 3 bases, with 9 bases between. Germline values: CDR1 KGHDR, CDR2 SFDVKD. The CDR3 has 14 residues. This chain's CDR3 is CATSDFDSIYEQYF. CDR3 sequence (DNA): TGTGCCACCAGTGATTTTGACAGTATCTACGAGCAGTACTTC.

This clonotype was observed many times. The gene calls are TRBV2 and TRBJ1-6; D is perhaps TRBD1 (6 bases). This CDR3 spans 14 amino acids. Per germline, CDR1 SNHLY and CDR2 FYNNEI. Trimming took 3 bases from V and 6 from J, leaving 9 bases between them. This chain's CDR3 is CASSDRGSNSPLHF. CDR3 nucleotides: TGTGCCAGCAGTGACAGGGGATCTAATTCACCCCTCCACTTT.

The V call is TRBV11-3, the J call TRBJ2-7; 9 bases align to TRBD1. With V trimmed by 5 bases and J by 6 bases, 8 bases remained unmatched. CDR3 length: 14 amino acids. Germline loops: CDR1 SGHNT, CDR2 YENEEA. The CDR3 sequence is CASSPRTGVSEQYF. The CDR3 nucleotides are TGTGCCAGCAGCCCGAGGACAGGGGTGAGCGAGCAGTACTTC.

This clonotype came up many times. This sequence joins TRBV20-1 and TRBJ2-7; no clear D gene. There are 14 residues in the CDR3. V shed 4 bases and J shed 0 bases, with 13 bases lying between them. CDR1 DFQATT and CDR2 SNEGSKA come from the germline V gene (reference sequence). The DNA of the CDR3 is TGCAGTGCTATTACCGGCCTTAGCTCCTACGAGCAGTACTTC. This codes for CSAITGLSSYEQYF.

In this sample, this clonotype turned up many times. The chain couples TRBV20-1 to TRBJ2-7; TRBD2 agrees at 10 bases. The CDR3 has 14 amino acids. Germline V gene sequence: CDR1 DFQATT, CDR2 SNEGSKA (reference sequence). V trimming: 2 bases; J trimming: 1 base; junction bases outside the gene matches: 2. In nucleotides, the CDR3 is TGCAGTGCTAGACTAGCGGGAGAGTCCTACGAGCAGTACTTC. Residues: CSARLAGESYEQYF.

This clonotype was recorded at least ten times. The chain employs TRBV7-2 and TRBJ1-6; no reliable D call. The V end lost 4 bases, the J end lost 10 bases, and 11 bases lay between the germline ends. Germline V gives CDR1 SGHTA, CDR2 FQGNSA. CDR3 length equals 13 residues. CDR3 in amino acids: CASSSDPNSPLHF. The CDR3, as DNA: TGTGCCAGCAGCTCGGACCCGAACTCACCCCTCCACTTT.

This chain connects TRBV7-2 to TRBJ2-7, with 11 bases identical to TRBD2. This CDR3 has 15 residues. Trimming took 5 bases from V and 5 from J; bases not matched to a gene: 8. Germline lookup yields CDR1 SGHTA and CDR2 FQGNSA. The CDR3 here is CASSQTSGSFHEQYF. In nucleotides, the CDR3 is TGTGCCAGCAGCCAAACTAGCGGGAGCTTCCACGAGCAGTACTTC.

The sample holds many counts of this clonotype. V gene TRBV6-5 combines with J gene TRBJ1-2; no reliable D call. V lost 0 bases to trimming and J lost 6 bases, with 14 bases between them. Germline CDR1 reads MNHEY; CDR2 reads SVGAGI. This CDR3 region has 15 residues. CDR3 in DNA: TGTGCCAGCAGTTACTCCTTTAGGGCTTGGGATGGCTACACCTTC. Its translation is CASSYSFRAWDGYTF.

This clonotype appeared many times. The CDR3 DNA sequence: TGTGCCAGCAGCGAGGGCAGGGGCAATCAGCCCCAGCATTTT. This codes for CASSEGRGNQPQHF. This chain connects TRBV2 to TRBJ1-5; D is perhaps TRBD1 (5 bases). V shed 6 bases and J shed 2 bases, with 11 bases lying between them. CDR1 and CDR2 (germline): SNHLY, FYNNEI. The CDR3 sequence is 14 residues long.

The CDR3 nucleotides are TGTGCCAGCGGGGGAGGGTTGAACACTGAAGCTTTCTTT. Protein product: CASGGGLNTEAFF. The chain uses TRBV18 and TRBJ1-1, with a possible D match to TRBD1 (5 bases). Looked up from germline, CDR1 is KGHSH and CDR2 is LQKENI. Trimming shortened V by 8 bases and J by 0 bases, and 10 bases separated the two germline ends. This CDR3 is 13 amino acids long.

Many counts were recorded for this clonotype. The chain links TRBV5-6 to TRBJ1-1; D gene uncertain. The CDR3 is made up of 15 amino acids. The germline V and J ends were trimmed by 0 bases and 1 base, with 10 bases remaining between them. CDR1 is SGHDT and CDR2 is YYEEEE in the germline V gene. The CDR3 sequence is CASSLGPVTNTEAFF. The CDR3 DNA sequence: TGTGCCAGCAGCTTGGGTCCAGTGACGAACACTGAAGCTTTCTTT.

The CDR3 is CASSELAGIQETQYF. CDR3 in DNA: TGTGCCAGCAGTGAACTCGCAGGGATTCAAGAGACCCAGTACTTC. This chain connects TRBV6-1 to TRBJ2-5; D might be TRBD1 (5 bases). The length of the CDR3 is 15 residues. V lost 2 bases, J lost 2 bases, and 12 bases lay in between. Germline V gene sequence: CDR1 MNHNS, CDR2 SASEGT.